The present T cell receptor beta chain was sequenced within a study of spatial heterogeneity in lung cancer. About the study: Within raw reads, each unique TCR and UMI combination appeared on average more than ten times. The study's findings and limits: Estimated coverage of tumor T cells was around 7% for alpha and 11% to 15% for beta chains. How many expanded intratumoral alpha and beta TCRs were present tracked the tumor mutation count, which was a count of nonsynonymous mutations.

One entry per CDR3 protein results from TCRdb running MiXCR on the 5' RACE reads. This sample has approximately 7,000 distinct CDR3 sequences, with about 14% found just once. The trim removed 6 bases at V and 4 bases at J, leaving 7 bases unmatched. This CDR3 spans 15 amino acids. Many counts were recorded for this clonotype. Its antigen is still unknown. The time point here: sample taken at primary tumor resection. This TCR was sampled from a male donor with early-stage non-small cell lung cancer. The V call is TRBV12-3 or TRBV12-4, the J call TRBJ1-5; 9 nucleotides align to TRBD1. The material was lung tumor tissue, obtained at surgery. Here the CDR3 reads CASSPGQGWNQPQHF. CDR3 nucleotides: TGTGCCAGCAGCCCGGGACAGGGATGGAATCAGCCCCAGCATTTT.